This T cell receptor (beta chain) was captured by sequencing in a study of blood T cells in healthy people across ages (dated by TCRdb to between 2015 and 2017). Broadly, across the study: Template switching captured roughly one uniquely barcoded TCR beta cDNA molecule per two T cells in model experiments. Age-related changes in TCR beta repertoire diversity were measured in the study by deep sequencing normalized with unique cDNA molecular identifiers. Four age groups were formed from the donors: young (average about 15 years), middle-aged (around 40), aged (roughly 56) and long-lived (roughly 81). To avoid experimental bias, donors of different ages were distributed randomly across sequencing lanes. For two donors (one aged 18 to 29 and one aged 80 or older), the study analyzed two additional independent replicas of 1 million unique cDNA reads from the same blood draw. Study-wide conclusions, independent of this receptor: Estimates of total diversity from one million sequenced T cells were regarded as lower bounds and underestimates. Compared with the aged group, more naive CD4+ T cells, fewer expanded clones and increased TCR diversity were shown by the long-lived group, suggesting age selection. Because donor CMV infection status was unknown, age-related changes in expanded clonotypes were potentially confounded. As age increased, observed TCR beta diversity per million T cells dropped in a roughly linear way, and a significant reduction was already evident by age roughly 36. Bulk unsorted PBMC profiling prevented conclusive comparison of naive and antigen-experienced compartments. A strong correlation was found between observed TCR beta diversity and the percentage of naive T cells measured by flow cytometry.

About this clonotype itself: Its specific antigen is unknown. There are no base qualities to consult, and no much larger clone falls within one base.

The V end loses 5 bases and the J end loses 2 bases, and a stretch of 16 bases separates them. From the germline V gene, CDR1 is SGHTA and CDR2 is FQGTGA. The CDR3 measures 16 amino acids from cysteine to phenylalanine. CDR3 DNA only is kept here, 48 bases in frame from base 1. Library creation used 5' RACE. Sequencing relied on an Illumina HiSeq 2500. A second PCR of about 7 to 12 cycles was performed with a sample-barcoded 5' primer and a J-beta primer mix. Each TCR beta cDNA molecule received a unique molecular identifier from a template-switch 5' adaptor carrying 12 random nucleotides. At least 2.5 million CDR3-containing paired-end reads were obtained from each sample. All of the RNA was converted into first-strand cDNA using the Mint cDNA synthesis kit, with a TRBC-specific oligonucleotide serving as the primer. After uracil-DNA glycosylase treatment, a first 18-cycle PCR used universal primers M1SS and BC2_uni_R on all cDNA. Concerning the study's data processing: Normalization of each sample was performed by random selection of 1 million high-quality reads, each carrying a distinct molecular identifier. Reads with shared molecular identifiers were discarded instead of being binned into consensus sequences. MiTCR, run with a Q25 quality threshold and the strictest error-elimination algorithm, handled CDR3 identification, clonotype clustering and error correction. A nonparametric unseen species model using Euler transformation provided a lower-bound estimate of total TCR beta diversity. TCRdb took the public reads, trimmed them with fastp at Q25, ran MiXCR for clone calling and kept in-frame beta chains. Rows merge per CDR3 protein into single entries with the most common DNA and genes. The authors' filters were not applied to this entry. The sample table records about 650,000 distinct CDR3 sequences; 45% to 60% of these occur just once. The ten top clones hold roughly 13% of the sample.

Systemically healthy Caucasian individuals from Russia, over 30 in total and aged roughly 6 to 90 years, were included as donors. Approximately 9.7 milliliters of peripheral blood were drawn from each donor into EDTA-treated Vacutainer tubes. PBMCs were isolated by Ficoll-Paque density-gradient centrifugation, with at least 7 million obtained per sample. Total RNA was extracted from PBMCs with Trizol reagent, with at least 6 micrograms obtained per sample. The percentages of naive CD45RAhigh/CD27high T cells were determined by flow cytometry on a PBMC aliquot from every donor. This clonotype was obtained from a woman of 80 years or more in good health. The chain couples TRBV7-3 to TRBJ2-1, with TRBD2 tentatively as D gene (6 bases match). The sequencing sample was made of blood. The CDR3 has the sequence CASSPSGGETYNEQFF. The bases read TGTGCCAGCAGCCCCAGCGGCGGGGAGACCTACAATGAGCAGTTCTTC.